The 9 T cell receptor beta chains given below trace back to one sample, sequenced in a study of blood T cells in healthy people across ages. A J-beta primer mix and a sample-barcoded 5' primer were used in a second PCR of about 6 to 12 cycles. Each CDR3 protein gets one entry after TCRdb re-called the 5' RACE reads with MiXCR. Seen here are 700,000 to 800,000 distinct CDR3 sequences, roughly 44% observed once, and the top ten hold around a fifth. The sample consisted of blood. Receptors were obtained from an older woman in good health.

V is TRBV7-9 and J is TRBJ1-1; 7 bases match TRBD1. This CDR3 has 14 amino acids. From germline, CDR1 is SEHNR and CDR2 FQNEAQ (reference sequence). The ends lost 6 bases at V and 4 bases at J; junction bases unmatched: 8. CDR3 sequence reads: CASRHDRAITEAFF. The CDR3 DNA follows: TGTGCCAGCAGACATGACAGGGCCATCACTGAAGCTTTCTTT.

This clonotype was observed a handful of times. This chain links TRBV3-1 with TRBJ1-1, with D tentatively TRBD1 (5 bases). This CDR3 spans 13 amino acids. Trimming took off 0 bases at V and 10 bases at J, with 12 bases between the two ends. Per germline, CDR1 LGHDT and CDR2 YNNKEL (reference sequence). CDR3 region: CASSQDRGRRAFF. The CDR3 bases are TGTGCCAGCAGCCAAGATCGGGGCAGGAGAGCTTTCTTT.

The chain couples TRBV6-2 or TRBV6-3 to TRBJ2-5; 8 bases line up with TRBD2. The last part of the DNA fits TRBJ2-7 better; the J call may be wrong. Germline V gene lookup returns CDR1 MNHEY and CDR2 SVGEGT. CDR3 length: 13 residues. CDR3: CASSYAGGYEQYF. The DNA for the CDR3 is TGTGCCAGCAGTTATGCGGGAGGATACGAGCAGTACTTC.

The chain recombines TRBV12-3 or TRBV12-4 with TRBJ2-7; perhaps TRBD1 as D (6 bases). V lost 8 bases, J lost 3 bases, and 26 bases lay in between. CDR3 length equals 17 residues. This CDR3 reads CASPDPWGQQGNYEQYF. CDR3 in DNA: TGTGCCAGCCCTGACCCGTGGGGCCAGCAGGGGAACTACGAGCAGTACTTC.

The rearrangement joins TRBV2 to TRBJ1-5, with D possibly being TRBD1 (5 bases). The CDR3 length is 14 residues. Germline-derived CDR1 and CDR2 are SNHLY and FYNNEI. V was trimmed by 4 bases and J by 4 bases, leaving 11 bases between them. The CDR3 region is CASSVREGNQPQHF. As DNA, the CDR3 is TGTGCCAGCAGTGTCAGGGAAGGGAATCAGCCCCAGCATTTT.

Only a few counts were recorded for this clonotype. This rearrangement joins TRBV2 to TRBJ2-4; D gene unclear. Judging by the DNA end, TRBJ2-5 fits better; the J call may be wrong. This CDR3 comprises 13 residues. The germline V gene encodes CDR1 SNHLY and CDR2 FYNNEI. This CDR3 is CASTPAVGETQYF. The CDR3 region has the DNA TGTGCCAGCACGCCAGCTGTTGGGGAGACCCAGTACTTC.

The CDR3 is CASTIPGAETQYF. CDR3 DNA: TGTGCCAGCACCATCCCGGGAGCAGAGACCCAGTACTTC. V and J are TRBV11-2 and TRBJ2-5; a possible D gene is TRBD2 (6 bases). Germline V gene data show CDR1 as SGHAT and CDR2 as FQNNGV. The CDR3 covers 13 residues. Trimming shortened V by 7 bases and J by 4 bases, and 13 bases separated the two germline ends.

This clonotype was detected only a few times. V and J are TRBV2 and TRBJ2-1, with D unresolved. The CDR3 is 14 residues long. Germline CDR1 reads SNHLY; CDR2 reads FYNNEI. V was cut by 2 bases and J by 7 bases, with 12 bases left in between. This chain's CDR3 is CASSEPTVLNEQFF. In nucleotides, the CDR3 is TGTGCCAGCAGTGAACCTACGGTCCTGAATGAGCAGTTCTTC.

CDR3 bases: TGCGCCAGCAGCTTTGCCGCCGGGGGGGGTATTTACAATGAGCAGTTCTTC. Protein product: CASSFAAGGGIYNEQFF. The chain is built from TRBV5-1 and TRBJ2-1, with 8 bases that match TRBD2. CDR1 SGHRS and CDR2 YFSETQ come from the germline V gene. The CDR3 has 17 residues. V was clipped by 2 bases and J by 4 bases; unmatched bases: 11.